This T cell receptor beta chain emerged from a study of blood T cell repertoires in COVID-19. Authors' analysis steps: Using reference gene primer amplification, nucleated cell counts were estimated. TCRdb's table, derived via immunoSEQ multiplex PCR, lists solely in-frame clones and lacks some. V, J and clone size were drawn from that table, and D and trimming were deduced from the DNA. This sample carries 200,000 or so clones, around 86% of them seen once, and the ten largest clones take approximately 6.1%. Germline CDR1 MDHEN, CDR2 SYDVKM. Trimming shortened V by 6 bases and J by 2 bases, and 19 bases separated the two germline ends. The CDR3 is 16 amino acids.

J is TRBJ1-2 and V is TRBV28, with D uncertain. Sequencing used peripheral blood. The receptor was isolated from an elderly man with acute or convalescent COVID-19. CDR3 protein: CASSPLGATENYGYTF. The CDR3 coding sequence is TGTGCCAGCAGCCCACTTGGCGCCACAGAGAACTATGGCTACACCTTC.